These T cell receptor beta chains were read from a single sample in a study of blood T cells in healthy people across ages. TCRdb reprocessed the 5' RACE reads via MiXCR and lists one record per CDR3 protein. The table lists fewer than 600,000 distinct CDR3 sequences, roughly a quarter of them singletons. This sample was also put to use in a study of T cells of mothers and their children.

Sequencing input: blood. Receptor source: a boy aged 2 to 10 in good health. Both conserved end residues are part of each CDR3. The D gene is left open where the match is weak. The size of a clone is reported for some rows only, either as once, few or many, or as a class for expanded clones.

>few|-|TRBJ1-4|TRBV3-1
CASSTQQGSNEKLFF
TGTGCCAGCAGCACCCAACAGGGAAGTAATGAAAAACTGTTTTTT
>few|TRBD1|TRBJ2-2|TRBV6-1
CASVGTGKNTGELFF
TGTGCCAGCGTCGGGACAGGGAAGAACACCGGGGAGCTGTTTTTT
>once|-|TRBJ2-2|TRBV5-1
CASSFDTGKLFF
TGCGCCAGCAGCTTTGACACCGGGAAGCTGTTTTTT
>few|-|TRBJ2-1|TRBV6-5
CASSYSIGPDKLFEQFF
TGTGCCAGCAGTTACTCGATAGGGCCGGACAAACTGTTTGAGCAGTTCTTC
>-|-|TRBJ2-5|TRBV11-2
CASSYSYLETQYF
TGTGCCAGCAGTTACAGTTATTTAGAGACCCAGTACTTC
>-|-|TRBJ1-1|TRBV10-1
CASSESRGGGRRNTEAFF
TGCGCCAGCAGTGAGTCTCGGGGCGGGGGACGTCGGAACACTGAAGCTTTCTTT
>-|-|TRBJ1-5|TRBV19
CASSDLQGNQPQHF
TGTGCCAGTAGCGACCTCCAGGGCAATCAGCCCCAGCATTTT
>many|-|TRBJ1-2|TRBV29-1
CSVEGSKRDGYTF
TGCAGCGTCGAGGGGTCTAAGAGGGACGGCTACACCTTC
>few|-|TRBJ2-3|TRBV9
CASSVDPGTPVDTQYF
TGTGCCAGCAGCGTAGACCCCGGGACTCCAGTAGATACGCAGTATTTT
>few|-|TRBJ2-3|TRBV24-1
CATRGGRSTDTQYF
TGTGCCACCAGAGGGGGGCGTAGCACAGATACGCAGTATTTT
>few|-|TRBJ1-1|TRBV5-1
CASSLEDSLNTEAFF
TGCGCCAGCAGCTTGGAGGATAGTCTCAACACTGAAGCTTTCTTT
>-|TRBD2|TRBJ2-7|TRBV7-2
CASSFRGRVYEQYF
TGTGCCAGCAGCTTTCGCGGGAGGGTATACGAGCAGTACTTC
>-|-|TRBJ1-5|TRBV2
CASSDLGGRKAQHF
TGTGCCAGCAGTGACCTCGGGGGGAGGAAAGCCCAGCATTTT
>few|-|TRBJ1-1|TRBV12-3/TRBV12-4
CASSLIGRTALGDTEAFF
TGTGCCAGCAGTTTAATTGGTCGGACTGCTCTGGGGGACACTGAAGCTTTCTTT
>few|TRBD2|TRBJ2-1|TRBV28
CASRQRLAGAKGQFF
TGTGCCAGCAGACAAAGACTAGCGGGGGCCAAGGGGCAGTTCTTC
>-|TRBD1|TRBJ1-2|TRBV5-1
CASSSRTGGVRNYGYTF
TGCGCCAGCAGCTCTCGGACAGGGGGCGTCAGAAACTATGGCTACACCTTC
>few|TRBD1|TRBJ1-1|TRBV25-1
CAKTIETGDDTGAFF
TGTGCCAAGACTATCGAGACAGGGGACGACACTGGAGCTTTCTTT
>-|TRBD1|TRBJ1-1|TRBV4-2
CASSLDRGRSFF
TGTGCCAGCAGCTTAGACAGGGGGCGGTCTTTCTTT
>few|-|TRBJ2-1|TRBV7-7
CASSLDPGVNEQFF
TGTGCTAGCAGCTTAGATCCAGGGGTAAATGAGCAGTTCTTC
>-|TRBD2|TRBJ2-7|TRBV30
CAWSVLASGGYEQYF
TGTGCCTGGAGTGTACTGGCTAGCGGGGGCTACGAGCAGTACTTC
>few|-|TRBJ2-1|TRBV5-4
CASSHDGTGRPSSYNEQFF
TGTGCCAGCAGCCACGATGGCACGGGGCGGCCCAGCTCCTACAATGAGCAGTTCTTC
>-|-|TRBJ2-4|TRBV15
CATSRDLSVAKNIQYF
TGTGCCACCAGCAGAGATCTTTCAGTAGCCAAAAACATTCAGTACTTC
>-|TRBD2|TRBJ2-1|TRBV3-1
CASSQGPAGVGNEQFF
TGTGCCAGCAGCCAAGGTCCAGCGGGGGTTGGGAATGAGCAGTTCTTC
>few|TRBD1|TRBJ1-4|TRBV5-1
CASRPDRGAEKLFF
TGCGCCAGCAGACCCGACAGGGGGGCCGAAAAACTGTTTTTT